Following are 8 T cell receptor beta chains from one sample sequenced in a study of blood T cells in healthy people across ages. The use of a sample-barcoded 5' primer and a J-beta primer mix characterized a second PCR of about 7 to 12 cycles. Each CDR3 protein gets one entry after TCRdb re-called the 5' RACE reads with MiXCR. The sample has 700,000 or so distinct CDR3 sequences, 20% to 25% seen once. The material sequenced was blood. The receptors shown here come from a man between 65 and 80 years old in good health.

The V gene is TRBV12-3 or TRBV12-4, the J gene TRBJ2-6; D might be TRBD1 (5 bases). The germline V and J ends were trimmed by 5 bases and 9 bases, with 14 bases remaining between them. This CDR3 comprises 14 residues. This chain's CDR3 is CASSRSDKYNVLTF. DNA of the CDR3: TGTGCCAGCAGTCGATCGGACAAGTACAACGTCCTGACTTTC.

CDR3 protein: CASSPAGSTDTQYF. CDR3 bases: TGTGCCAGCAGCCCAGCGGGGAGCACAGATACGCAGTATTTT. The V call is TRBV2, the J call TRBJ2-3, with 7 nucleotides matching TRBD2. The CDR3 is 14 residues long. CDR1 is SNHLY and CDR2 is FYNNEI in the germline V gene. J was trimmed by 0 bases and V by 6 bases; bases with no gene match: 3.

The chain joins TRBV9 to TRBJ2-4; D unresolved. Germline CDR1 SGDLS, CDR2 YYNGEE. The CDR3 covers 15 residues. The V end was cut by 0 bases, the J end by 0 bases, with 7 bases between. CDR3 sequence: CASSVGHLAKNIQYF. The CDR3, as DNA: TGTGCCAGCAGCGTAGGACACTTAGCCAAAAACATTCAGTACTTC.

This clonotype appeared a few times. This CDR3 is CASSFDRLSSPLHF. The DNA for the CDR3 is TGCGCCAGCAGCTTCGACAGATTAAGTTCACCCCTCCACTTT. The chain carries TRBV5-1 and TRBJ1-6; possibly TRBD1 for D (5 bases). CDR3 length: 14 amino acids. V was trimmed by 2 bases and J by 9 bases, leaving 12 bases between them. Germline lookup yields CDR1 SGHRS and CDR2 YFSETQ.

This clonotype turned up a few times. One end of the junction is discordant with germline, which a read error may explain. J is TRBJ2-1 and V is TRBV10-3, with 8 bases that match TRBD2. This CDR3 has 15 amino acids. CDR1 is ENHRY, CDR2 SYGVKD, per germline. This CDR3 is CAISGMARGGNEQLF. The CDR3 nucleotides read TGTGCCATCAGTGGGATGGCCCGGGGGGGTAATGAGCAGCTCTTC.

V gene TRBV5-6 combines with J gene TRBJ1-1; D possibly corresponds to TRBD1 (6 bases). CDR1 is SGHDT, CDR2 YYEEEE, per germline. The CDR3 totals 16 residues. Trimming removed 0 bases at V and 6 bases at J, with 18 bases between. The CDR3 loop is CASSLVSRGRTPEAFF. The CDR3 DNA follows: TGTGCCAGCAGCTTGGTATCGAGGGGGAGGACACCTGAAGCTTTCTTT.

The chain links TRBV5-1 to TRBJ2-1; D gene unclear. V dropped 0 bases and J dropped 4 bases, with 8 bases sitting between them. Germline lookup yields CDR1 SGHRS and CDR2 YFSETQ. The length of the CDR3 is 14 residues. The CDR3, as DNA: TGCGCCAGCAGCTTGGACGGAGTATACAATGAGCAGTTCTTC. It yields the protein CASSLDGVYNEQFF.

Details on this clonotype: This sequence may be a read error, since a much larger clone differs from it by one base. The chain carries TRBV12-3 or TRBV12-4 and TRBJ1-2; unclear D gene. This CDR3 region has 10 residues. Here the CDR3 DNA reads TGTACCAGCAGTAAGGGTGGCTACACCTTC. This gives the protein CTSSKGGYTF.